This T cell receptor beta chain was identified during a study of blood T cell repertoires in COVID-19 (dated by TCRdb to the early 2020s). Study-level background: Collaborator samples came from the United States, Italy and Spain and covered acute and convalescent phases of COVID-19. Nearly every sample came with metadata listing a de-identified subject ID, COVID-19 status, age in years and sex. The repertoires were released in a freely available public database intended as a resource for research on the immune response to SARS-CoV-2. Samples came from the ongoing ImmuneRACE study (first 160 participants) plus 1,254 subjects from 6 global collaborators. The dataset comprised deeply sampled blood TCRbeta repertoires from subjects exposed to, actively infected with, or recovered from COVID-19. HLA class I and class II types, where available, came from metadata supplied by the sample provider rather than from assay-based typing. The prospective study material was composed of cDNA or gDNA derived from T cells, B-cell-depleted T cells, or PBMCs.

Whole blood was collected in K2EDTA tubes by collaborating institutions according to the institutions' own protocols. For TCRbeta analysis, collaborators shipped samples in one of three forms: frozen whole blood, isolated PBMCs, or DNA extracted from either of those sample types. General findings and caveats noted by the study authors: Clinical and demographic metadata were provided uncurated, with the amount varying by source and participant.

Turning to this clone: This clone's antigen is unknown. Base qualities are not recorded, but no much larger clone differs from it by a single base.

The immunoSEQ Assay, a bias-controlled multiplex PCR, was used to amplify TCRbeta CDR3 regions from genomic DNA. The study's own analysis went as follows. The number of nucleated cells in each sample was estimated by amplification of reference gene primers within the assay. To quantify the absolute abundance of each unique TCRbeta CDR3 rearrangement, sequence reads were collapsed and filtered. For each sample, productive Simpson clonality was calculated as the square root of Simpson's diversity index over productive rearrangements. TCRdb holds this immuneACCESS table with in-frame rearrangements only. Some clones are missing; in checked studies, unresolved V genes explain under half, and the rest has no known cause. V and J calls and clone size are given by that table; D and trimming were obtained from the DNA. This sample is represented by 180,000 or so clones; 70% to 90% of them were singletons. 11% of the sample lies in the top ten.

Trimming leaves V shorter by 7 bases and J shorter by 4 bases, with the junction holding 10 bases beyond the gene matches. The germline V gene (reference sequence) sets CDR1 to MNHEY and CDR2 to SMNVEV. The CDR3 holds 16 amino acids from the cysteine to the phenylalanine. Just the 48-base CDR3 DNA is kept, in frame starting at base 1. This receptor was identified in a human donor with active or convalescent COVID-19. The donor label of this sample is uncertain. Sequencing was performed on peripheral blood. Here the chain combines TRBV27 and TRBJ2-7, and TRBD2 aligns with 13 junction nucleotides. The CDR3 region has the sequence CASTTSGGAYLYEQYF. The sequenced DNA is TGTGCCAGCACTACTAGCGGGGGGGCCTATCTATACGAGCAGTACTTC.